The clone carrying this TCR beta chain was seen a handful of times. Its antigen remains unknown. The CDR3 is 15 residues long. Germline V gives CDR1 MNHNS, CDR2 SASEGT. Trimming removed 6 bases from V and 4 bases from J, with 18 bases in between. Investigators prepared the TCR beta libraries by applying iRepertoire HTBI primers and Arm-PCR of CDR3 regions. A single record per CDR3 protein comes from TCRdb applying MiXCR to the multiplex PCR reads. The sample contains about 460,000 distinct CDR3 sequences, approximately 23% of which appear only once. Time point defined: persistent/refractory GD, antithyroid drugs over 5 years with positive TRAb. The TCR library was prepared using RNA isolated from PBMCs. This sample stems from a study of regulatory T cells in long-lasting Graves disease. General study results and limits: TCR diversity in persistent Graves' patients was below that of newly diagnosed ones. Persistent patients had a count of shared public clonotypes (2,741) that exceeded that of new patients (roughly 1,000). TRBV28, TRBJ1-2 and TRBJ2-5 were segments that persistent disease favored.

Sample: peripheral blood mononuclear cells (PBMCs), taken when the disease was refractory, from a patient treated with antithyroid drugs. This receptor was identified in a female donor with Graves disease. This chain links TRBV6-1 with TRBJ2-5; perhaps TRBD2 as D (5 bases). CDR3 coding DNA: TGTGCCAGCAGATCAGCTGGGGAGCGGCTAGAGACCCAGTACTTC. Translated: CASRSAGERLETQYF.